The 23 T cell receptor beta chains listed next were all sequenced from one sample in a study of blood T cell repertoires in COVID-19. Using immunoSEQ multiplex PCR, the repertoire was profiled, and TCRdb retains in-frame clones only, with some absent. The top ten clones hold 14% of a sample with 170,000 or so clones, roughly 83% of them seen once. The sample consisted of peripheral blood. These TCRs come from a man younger than 35 with active or convalescent COVID-19.

The rearrangement joins TRBV5-6 to TRBJ2-7, with TRBD2 matching 9 bases. This CDR3 comprises 16 residues. The germline CDR1 and CDR2 sequences are SGHDT and YYEEEE. V was pared by 4 bases and J by 5 bases, with 13 bases of the junction left unmatched. The CDR3 here is CASSPSPSGVSDEQYF. The CDR3 region has the DNA TGTGCCAGCAGCCCAAGTCCTAGCGGGGTTTCGGACGAGCAGTACTTC.

The chain joins TRBV6-6 to TRBJ1-5, with a tentative D call TRBD1 (6 bases). The germline V gene encodes CDR1 MNHNY and CDR2 SVGAGI (reference sequence). V shed 6 bases and J shed 7 bases, with 19 bases lying between them. The CDR3 runs 15 residues. The CDR3 reads CASSQGHKVTQPQHF. The CDR3 nucleotides read TGTGCCAGCAGCCAGGGACACAAAGTAACGCAGCCCCAGCATTTT.

The J gene is TRBJ1-4, the V gene TRBV5-5, with 9 bases lining up with TRBD1. The V gene end was trimmed by 1 base and the J gene end by 6 bases; junction bases not matched to a gene: 1. Germline V CDR1 and CDR2: SGHKS, YYEKEE (reference sequence). CDR3 length: 14 residues. CDR3 sequence reads: CASSLRDRDEKLFF. CDR3 sequence (DNA): TGTGCCAGCAGCTTGAGGGACAGGGATGAAAAACTGTTTTTT.

The CDR3 loop reads CASSFPSNNEQFF. In DNA form, the CDR3 reads TGTGCCAGCAGCTTCCCTAGTAACAATGAGCAGTTCTTC. The chain employs TRBV5-5 and TRBJ2-1; D is ambiguous. This CDR3 is 13 amino acids long. Germline V lookup: CDR1 SGHKS, CDR2 YYEKEE (reference sequence). V lost 2 bases and J lost 5, with 8 bases in between.

In its sample, this clone was seen a few times. V gene TRBV3-1 (or the pseudogene TRBV3-2) combines with J gene TRBJ2-1; possible D gene TRBD2, 5 bases. V was pared by 9 bases and J by 11 bases, with 17 bases between. The germline gives CDR1 LGHDT, CDR2 YNNKEL (reference sequence). This CDR3 has 12 amino acids. The CDR3 reads CASTGLAGKQFF. CDR3 coding DNA: TGTGCCAGTACCGGACTGGCCGGGAAGCAGTTCTTC.

The chain employs TRBV4-1 and TRBJ2-5, with TRBD2 matching 7 bases. The CDR3 loop spans 15 amino acids. Germline CDR1 MGHRA, CDR2 YSYEKL. Trimming took 1 base from V and 0 from J; bases not matched to a gene: 2. The CDR3 reads CASSQGEGYQETQYF. Written as DNA, the CDR3 is TGCGCCAGCAGCCAAGGGGAGGGGTACCAAGAGACCCAGTACTTC.

This clone was seen once. This rearrangement joins TRBV4-1 to TRBJ1-6; D is undetermined. Per germline, CDR1 MGHRA and CDR2 YSYEKL. The CDR3 totals 14 residues. Trimming pared 1 base from V and 9 bases from J, leaving 10 bases between. The CDR3 DNA reads as TGCGCCAGCAGCCAAGCCTCGGGTTCTTCACCCCTCCACTTT. This translates into CASSQASGSSPLHF.

The chain uses TRBV30 and TRBJ1-1; maybe TRBD1 (6 bases). The CDR3 sequence is 13 residues long. V was clipped by 2 bases and J by 4 bases, with 11 bases between them. The germline V gene encodes CDR1 GTSNPN and CDR2 SVGIG (reference sequence). CDR3 in DNA: TGTGCCTGGAGTCCTAGGGGGGGCACTGAAGCTTTCTTT. Amino acid sequence: CAWSPRGGTEAFF.

The V and J genes are TRBV24-1 and TRBJ1-2, with TRBD1 matching over 7 bases. This CDR3 spans 15 amino acids. V lost 4 bases and J lost 4; bases outside the gene matches: 8. Germline V gene data show CDR1 as KGHDR and CDR2 as SFDVKD. CDR3: CATSDPQGDSYGYTF. In DNA form, the CDR3 reads TGTGCCACCAGTGACCCCCAGGGGGATTCCTATGGCTACACCTTC.

The chain combines TRBV28 with TRBJ1-2; 7 nucleotides agree with TRBD1. This CDR3 comprises 16 residues. With 5 bases clipped from V and 3 bases from J, the junction kept 12 bases outside the gene matches. Germline CDR1 and CDR2: MDHEN and SYDVKM. The CDR3 DNA sequence: TGTGCCAGCAGTCGACACTCGACAGGGAAGGACTATGGCTACACCTTC. Residues: CASSRHSTGKDYGYTF.

The V and J genes are TRBV6-6 and TRBJ1-2; D unclear. From germline, CDR1 is MNHNY and CDR2 SVGAGI (reference sequence). The CDR3 has 14 residues. Trimming took 10 bases from V and 0 from J, leaving 15 bases between them. The CDR3 region is CATGRNSANYGYTF. CDR3 DNA: TGTGCCACTGGCAGGAACTCAGCTAACTATGGCTACACCTTC.

The J gene is TRBJ2-7, the V gene TRBV7-2; D is unresolved. Germline V gene lookup returns CDR1 SGHTA and CDR2 FQGNSA. The CDR3 is made up of 13 amino acids. Trimming took 5 bases from V and 7 from J, leaving 15 bases between them. The CDR3 loop reads CASSPFQPREQYF. The CDR3 DNA reads as TGTGCCAGCAGCCCCTTCCAGCCCAGGGAGCAGTACTTC.

The DNA of the CDR3 is TGTGCCAGCAGCTCCCAGACAGGGTCAGATACGCAGTATTTT. Translating gives CASSSQTGSDTQYF. The V and J genes are TRBV7-2 and TRBJ2-3; 7 nucleotides match TRBD1. The CDR3 runs 14 residues. Germline V gene lookup returns CDR1 SGHTA and CDR2 FQGNSA. V was clipped by 4 bases and J by 4 bases; unmatched bases: 5. Together with reference TRBV7-2 and TRBJ2-3, the CDR3 gives the full variable domain: GAGVSQSPSNKVTEKGKDVELRCDPISGHTALYWYRQSLGQGLEFLIYFQGNSAPDKSGLPSDRFSAERTGGSVSTLTIQRTQQEDSAVYLCASSSQTGSDTQYFGPGTRLTVL.

The chain combines TRBV3-1 (or the pseudogene TRBV3-2) with TRBJ2-7; 7 nucleotides align to TRBD2. The CDR3 is 15 amino acids. Germline loops: CDR1 LGHDT, CDR2 YNNKEL (reference sequence). The J segment lost 2 bases and the V segment lost 4 bases, leaving 8 bases of the junction unmatched. CDR3 region: CASSRREADPYEQYF. Here the CDR3 DNA reads TGTGCCAGCAGCCGACGGGAGGCTGATCCCTACGAGCAGTACTTC.

The chain joins TRBV10-1 to TRBJ1-1; TRBD1 might be the D (5 bases). The CDR3 is 14 amino acids. CDR1 WNHNN and CDR2 SYGVQD come from the germline V gene (reference sequence). With 3 bases removed from V and 6 bases from J, the gap between germline ends came to 14 bases. The CDR3 DNA follows: TGCGCCAGCAGTGATCCCACGACAGTCTCTGAAGCTTTCTTT. Protein sequence: CASSDPTTVSEAFF.

The J gene is TRBJ1-1, the V gene TRBV4-1, with TRBD1 as a possible D gene (6 bases). This CDR3 region has 15 residues. V was clipped by 4 bases and J by 5 bases, with 17 bases between them. Germline CDR1 reads MGHRA; CDR2 reads YSYEKL. CDR3: CASSREHRGGTEAFF. The CDR3 nucleotides are TGCGCCAGCAGCCGAGAGCATAGGGGGGGGACTGAAGCTTTCTTT.

This chain's CDR3 is CASRLGQGADTQYF. The CDR3 nucleotides read TGTGCCAGCAGGTTGGGACAGGGGGCTGATACGCAGTATTTT. The V and J genes are TRBV6-6 and TRBJ2-3; 12 bases fit TRBD1. CDR1 and CDR2 (germline): MNHNY, SVGAGI (reference sequence). Unmatched junction bases numbered 4, after V lost 6 bases and J lost 6 bases. CDR3 size: 14 residues.

V usage is TRBV3-1 (or the pseudogene TRBV3-2) and J usage is TRBJ2-3; 13 bases match TRBD2. This CDR3 comprises 18 residues. With 4 bases clipped from V and 1 base from J, the junction kept 8 bases outside the gene matches. CDR1 and CDR2 (germline): LGHDT, YNNKEL (reference sequence). The CDR3 reads CASSPRPGTSGGTDTQYF. Written as DNA, the CDR3 is TGTGCCAGCAGCCCCAGGCCCGGGACTAGCGGGGGCACAGATACGCAGTATTTT.

The J gene is TRBJ2-1, the V gene TRBV6-5; 8 nucleotides match TRBD2. Germline lookup yields CDR1 MNHEY and CDR2 SVGAGI. Germline trimming cut 6 bases from V and 8 bases from J; bases unmatched to any gene: 6. CDR3 size: 13 residues. CDR3 sequence reads: CASRPAGVDEQFF. CDR3 nucleotides: TGTGCCAGCAGGCCAGCGGGAGTAGATGAGCAGTTCTTC.

The sample holds one count of this clone. The V gene is TRBV29-1, the J gene TRBJ1-1; no clear D. The CDR3 is 12 residues long. Trimming left V 7 bases short and J 3 bases short, with 12 bases between. Germline V gene lookup returns CDR1 SQVTM and CDR2 ANQGSEA. The CDR3 loop reads CSAADMYTEAFF. The CDR3 DNA reads TGCAGCGCGGCCGACATGTACACTGAAGCTTTCTTT.

The chain has TRBV5-1 and TRBJ1-5; TRBD1 might be the D (5 bases). Germline loops: CDR1 SGHRS, CDR2 YFSETQ. V was pared by 4 bases and J by 0 bases, with 11 bases between. This CDR3 contains 15 residues. CDR3 in amino acids: CASSPGLRSNQPQHF. The CDR3 region has the DNA TGCGCCAGCAGCCCGGGACTACGTAGCAATCAGCCCCAGCATTTT.

The chain employs TRBV27 and TRBJ1-6, with D perhaps matching TRBD1 (6 bases). The CDR3 is 14 residues long. Germline CDR1 reads MNHEY; CDR2 reads SMNVEV (reference sequence). Trimming stripped 3 bases from V and 10 bases from J, with 13 bases between. CDR3 in DNA: TGTGCCAGCAGTTTGAGGCAGGGGAGCTCACCCCTCCACTTT. This gives the protein CASSLRQGSSPLHF.

Comments on this clone: Additional DNA sequences in this sample encode the identical CDR3. The chain employs TRBV4-1 and TRBJ2-7, with 11 bases lining up with TRBD1. CDR3 length: 14 amino acids. CDR1 is MGHRA, CDR2 YSYEKL, per germline. Trimming at V came to 1 base and at J to 4 bases, leaving 0 bases not matched to a gene. CDR3 nucleotides: TGCGCCAGCAGCCAAGGGGACAGGGGGTACGAGCAGTACTTC. Translating gives CASSQGDRGYEQYF.